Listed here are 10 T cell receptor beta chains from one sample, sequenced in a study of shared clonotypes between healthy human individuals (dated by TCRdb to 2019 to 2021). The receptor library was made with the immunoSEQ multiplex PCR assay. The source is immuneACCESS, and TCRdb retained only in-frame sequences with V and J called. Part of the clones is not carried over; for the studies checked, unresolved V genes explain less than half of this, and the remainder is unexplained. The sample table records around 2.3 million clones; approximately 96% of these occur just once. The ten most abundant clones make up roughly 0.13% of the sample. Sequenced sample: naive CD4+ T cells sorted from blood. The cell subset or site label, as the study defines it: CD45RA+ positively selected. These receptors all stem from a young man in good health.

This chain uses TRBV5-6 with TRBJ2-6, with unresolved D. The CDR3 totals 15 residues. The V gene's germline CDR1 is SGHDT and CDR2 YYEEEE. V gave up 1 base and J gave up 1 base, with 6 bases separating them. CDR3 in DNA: TGTGCCAGCAGCTTGCCGCATTCTGGGGCCAACGTCCTGACTTTC. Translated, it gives CASSLPHSGANVLTF.

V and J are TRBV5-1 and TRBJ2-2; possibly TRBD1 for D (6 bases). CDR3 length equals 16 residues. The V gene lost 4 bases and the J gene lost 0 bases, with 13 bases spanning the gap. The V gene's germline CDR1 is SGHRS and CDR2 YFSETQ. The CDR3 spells CASSPGQPANTGELFF. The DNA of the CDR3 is TGCGCCAGCAGCCCTGGACAGCCCGCGAACACCGGGGAGCTGTTTTTT.

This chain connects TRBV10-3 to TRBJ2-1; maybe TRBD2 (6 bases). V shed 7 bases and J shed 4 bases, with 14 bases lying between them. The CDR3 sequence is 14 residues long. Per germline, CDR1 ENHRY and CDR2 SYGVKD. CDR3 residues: CAITRTTDYNEQFF. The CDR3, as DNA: TGTGCCATCACCAGGACTACCGATTACAATGAGCAGTTCTTC.

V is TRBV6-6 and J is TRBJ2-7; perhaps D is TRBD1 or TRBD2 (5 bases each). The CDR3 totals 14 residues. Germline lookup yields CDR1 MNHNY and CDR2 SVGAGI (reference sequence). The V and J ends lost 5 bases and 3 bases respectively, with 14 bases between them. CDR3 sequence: CASSGTDKFYEQYF. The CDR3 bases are TGTGCCAGCAGTGGGACCGATAAATTCTACGAGCAGTACTTC.

CDR3 amino acids: CASSSSGGVPEQFF. CDR3 coding DNA: TGTGCCAGCAGTAGTAGCGGGGGGGTCCCTGAGCAGTTCTTC. V is TRBV7-2 and J is TRBJ2-1, with 11 bases identical to TRBD2. V gave up 6 bases and J gave up 9 bases; unmatched junction bases: 7. The CDR3 is made up of 14 amino acids. In germline, CDR1 is SGHTA, CDR2 FQGNSA.

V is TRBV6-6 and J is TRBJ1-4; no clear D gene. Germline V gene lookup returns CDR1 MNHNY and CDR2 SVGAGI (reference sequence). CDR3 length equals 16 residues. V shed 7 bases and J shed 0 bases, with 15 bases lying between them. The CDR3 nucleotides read TGTGCCAGCATCGGGGTGGTCGGCGCAACTAATGAAAAACTGTTTTTT. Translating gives CASIGVVGATNEKLFF.

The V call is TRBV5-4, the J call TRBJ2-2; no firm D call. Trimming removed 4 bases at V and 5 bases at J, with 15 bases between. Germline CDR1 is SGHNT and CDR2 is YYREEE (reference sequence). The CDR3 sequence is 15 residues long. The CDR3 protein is CASSLTAHGTGELFF. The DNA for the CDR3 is TGTGCCAGCAGCCTAACAGCGCATGGGACCGGGGAGCTGTTTTTT. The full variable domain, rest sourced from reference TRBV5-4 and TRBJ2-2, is ETGVTQSPTHLIKTRGQQVTLRCSSQSGHNTVSWYQQALGQGPQFIFQYYREEENGRGNFPPRFSGLQFPNYSSELNVNALELDDSALYLCASSLTAHGTGELFFGEGSRLTVL.

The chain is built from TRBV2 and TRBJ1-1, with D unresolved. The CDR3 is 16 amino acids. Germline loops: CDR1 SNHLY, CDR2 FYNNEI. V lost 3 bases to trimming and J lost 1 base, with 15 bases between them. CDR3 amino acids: CASSELSVMRNTEAFF. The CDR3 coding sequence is TGTGCCAGCAGTGAGCTCTCAGTGATGCGGAACACTGAAGCTTTCTTT.

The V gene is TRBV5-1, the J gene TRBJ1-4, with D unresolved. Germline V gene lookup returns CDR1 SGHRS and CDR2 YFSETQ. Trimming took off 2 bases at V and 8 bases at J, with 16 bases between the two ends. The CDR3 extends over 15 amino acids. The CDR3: CASSFASTREEKLFF. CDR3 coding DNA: TGCGCCAGCAGCTTCGCCTCAACCAGAGAAGAAAAACTGTTTTTT.

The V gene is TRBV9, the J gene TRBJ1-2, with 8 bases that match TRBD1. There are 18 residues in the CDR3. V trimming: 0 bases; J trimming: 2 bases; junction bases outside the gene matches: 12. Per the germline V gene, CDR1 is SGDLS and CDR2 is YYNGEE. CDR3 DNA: TGTGCCAGCAGCGTAGGGGGACAGGAGTGGAGTGGGAACTATGGCTACACCTTC. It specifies CASSVGGQEWSGNYGYTF.